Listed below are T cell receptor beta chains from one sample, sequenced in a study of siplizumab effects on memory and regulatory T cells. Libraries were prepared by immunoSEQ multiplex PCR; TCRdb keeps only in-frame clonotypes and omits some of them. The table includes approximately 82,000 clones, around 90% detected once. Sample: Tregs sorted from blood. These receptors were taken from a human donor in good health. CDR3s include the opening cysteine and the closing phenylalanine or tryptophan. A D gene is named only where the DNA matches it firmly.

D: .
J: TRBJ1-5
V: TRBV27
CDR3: CASSLRSNSNQPQHF
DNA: TGTGCCAGCAGTTTAAGAAGTAATAGCAATCAGCCCCAGCATTTT

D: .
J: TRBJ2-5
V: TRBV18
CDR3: CASSPGETQYF
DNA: TGTGCCAGCTCACCAGGAGAGACCCAGTACTTC

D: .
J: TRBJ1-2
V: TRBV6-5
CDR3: CASSYEGTFGYTF
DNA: TGTGCCAGCAGTTACGAAGGGACATTCGGCTACACCTTC

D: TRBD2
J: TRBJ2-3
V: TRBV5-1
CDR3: CASSLFSGGVDTQYF
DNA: TGCGCCAGCAGCTTGTTCAGCGGGGGGGTAGATACGCAGTATTTT

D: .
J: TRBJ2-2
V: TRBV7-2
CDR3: CASSFGSTGTGELFF
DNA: TGTGCCAGCAGCTTTGGCTCGACGGGGACCGGGGAGCTGTTTTTT

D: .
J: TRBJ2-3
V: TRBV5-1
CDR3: CASSLNTDTQYF
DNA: TGCGCCAGCAGCTTGAACACAGATACGCAGTATTTT

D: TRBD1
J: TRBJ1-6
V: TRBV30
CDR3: CAWSVQGANSPLHF
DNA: TGTGCCTGGAGTGTACAGGGGGCTAATTCACCCCTCCACTTT

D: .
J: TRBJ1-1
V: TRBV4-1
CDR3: CASSPGDRGENTEAFF
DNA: TGCGCCAGCAGCCCGGGAGATCGGGGCGAGAACACTGAAGCTTTCTTT

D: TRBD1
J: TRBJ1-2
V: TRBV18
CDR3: CASSPDNRGIGGYTF
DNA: TGTGCCAGCTCACCAGATAACAGGGGTATCGGCGGCTACACCTTC

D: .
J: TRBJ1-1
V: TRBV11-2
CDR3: CASTLRSVMNTEAFF
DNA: TGTGCCAGCACCCTAAGGTCGGTCATGAACACTGAAGCTTTCTTT

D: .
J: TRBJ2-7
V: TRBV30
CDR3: CAWSGGDSREQYF
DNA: TGTGCCTGGAGTGGGGGCGACTCAAGGGAGCAGTACTTC

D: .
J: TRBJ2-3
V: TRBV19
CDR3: CASSFRGSTDTQYF
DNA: TGTGCCAGTAGTTTCAGGGGAAGCACAGATACGCAGTATTTT

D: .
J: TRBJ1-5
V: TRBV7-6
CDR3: CASSLTDNQPQHF
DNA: TGTGCCAGCAGCTTAACGGATAATCAGCCCCAGCATTTT